This T cell receptor (beta chain) was identified during a study of blood T cell repertoires in COVID-19. Study in general: T cells, B-cell-depleted T cells, or PBMCs supplied cDNA or gDNA.

How the authors handled the data: Using reference gene primer amplification, nucleated cell counts were estimated. The method was immunoSEQ multiplex PCR; TCRdb's version includes in-frame clones alone and lacks a portion of them. The V and J calls and the clone size are those of that table, but D and trimming were determined from the DNA. This sample has around 15,000 clones, with around nine tenths found just once. This TCR was recovered from a human donor in a cohort sampled during active COVID-19. Input material: peripheral blood.

CDR3 region: CASSTQRNTEAFF. CDR3 nucleotide sequence: TGTGCCAGCAGCACACAGAGGAACACTGAAGCTTTCTTT. The chain is built from TRBV7-3 and TRBJ1-1; unclear D gene. CDR3 size: 13 residues. Between the trimmed V and J ends, which lost 5 bases and 1 base, there was a span of 8 bases. Per the germline V gene, CDR1 is SGHTA and CDR2 is FQGTGA.